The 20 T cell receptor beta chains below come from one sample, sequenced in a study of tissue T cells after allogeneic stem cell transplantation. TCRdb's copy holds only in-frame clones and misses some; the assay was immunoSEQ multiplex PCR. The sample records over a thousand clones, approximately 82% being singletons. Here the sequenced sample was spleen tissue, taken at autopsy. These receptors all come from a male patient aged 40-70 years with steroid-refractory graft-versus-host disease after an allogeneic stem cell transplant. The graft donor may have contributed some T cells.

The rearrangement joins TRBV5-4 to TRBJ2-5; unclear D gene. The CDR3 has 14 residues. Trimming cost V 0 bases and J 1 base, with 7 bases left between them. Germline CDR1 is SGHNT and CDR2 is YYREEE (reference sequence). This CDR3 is CASSLDSLQETQYF. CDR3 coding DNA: TGTGCCAGCAGCTTGGACAGCCTCCAAGAGACCCAGTACTTC.

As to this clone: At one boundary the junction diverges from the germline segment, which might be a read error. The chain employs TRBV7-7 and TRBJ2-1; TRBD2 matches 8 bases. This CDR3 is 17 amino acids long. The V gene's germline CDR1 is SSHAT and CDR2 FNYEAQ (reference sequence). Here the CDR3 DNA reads TGTGCTAGCAGCTTAGGTCGGGGGGGCTCCCGATGGAATGAGCAGTTCTTC. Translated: CASSLGRGGSRWNEQFF.

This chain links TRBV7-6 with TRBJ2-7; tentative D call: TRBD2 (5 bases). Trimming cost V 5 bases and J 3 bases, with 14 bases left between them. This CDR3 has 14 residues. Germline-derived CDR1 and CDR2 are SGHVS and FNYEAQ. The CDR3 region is CASSPSGRGYEQYF. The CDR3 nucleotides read TGTGCCAGCAGCCCATCAGGACGGGGCTACGAGCAGTACTTC.

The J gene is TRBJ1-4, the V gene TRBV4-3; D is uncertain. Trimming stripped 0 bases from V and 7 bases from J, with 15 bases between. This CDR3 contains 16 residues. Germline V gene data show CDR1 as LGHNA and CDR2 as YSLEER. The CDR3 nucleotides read TGCGCCAGCAGCCAAGATTTCATGCTGGTTGGTGAAAAACTGTTTTTT. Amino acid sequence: CASSQDFMLVGEKLFF.

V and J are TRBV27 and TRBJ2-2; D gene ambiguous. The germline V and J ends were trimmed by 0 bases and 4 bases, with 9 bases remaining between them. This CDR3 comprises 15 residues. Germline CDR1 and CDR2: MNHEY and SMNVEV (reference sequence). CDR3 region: CASSLSGYGTGELFF. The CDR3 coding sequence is TGTGCCAGCAGTTTATCAGGGTACGGCACCGGGGAGCTGTTTTTT.

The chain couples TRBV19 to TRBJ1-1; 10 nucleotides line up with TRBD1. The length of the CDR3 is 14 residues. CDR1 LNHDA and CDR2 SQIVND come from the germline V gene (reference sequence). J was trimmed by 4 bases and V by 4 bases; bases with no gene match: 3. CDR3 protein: CASSTGTGVTEAFF. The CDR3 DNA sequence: TGTGCCAGTAGTACTGGGACAGGGGTCACTGAAGCTTTCTTT. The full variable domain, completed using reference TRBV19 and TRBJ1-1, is DGGITQSPKYLFRKEGQNVTLSCEQNLNHDAMYWYRQDPGQGLRLIYYSQIVNDFQKGDIAEGYSVSREKKESFPLTVTSAQKNPTAFYLCASSTGTGVTEAFFGQGTRLTVV.

CDR3 loop: CASSQIGELTGELFF. The CDR3, as DNA: TGCGCCAGCAGCCAGATCGGGGAGCTCACCGGGGAGCTGTTTTTT. The chain joins TRBV4-1 to TRBJ2-2; D might be TRBD2 (5 bases). V was pared by 3 bases and J by 4 bases, with 12 bases between. This CDR3 comprises 15 residues. Per germline, CDR1 MGHRA and CDR2 YSYEKL.

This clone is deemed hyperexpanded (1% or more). The CDR3 DNA sequence: TGTGCCAGCAGTTTACCCCCGGCCAATGAGCAGTTCTTC. This codes for CASSLPPANEQFF. This chain connects TRBV27 to TRBJ2-1; D gene uncertain. The length of the CDR3 is 13 residues. Deletions cut 2 bases from V and 6 bases from J, with 8 bases between. CDR1 is MNHEY and CDR2 is SMNVEV in the germline V gene (reference sequence).

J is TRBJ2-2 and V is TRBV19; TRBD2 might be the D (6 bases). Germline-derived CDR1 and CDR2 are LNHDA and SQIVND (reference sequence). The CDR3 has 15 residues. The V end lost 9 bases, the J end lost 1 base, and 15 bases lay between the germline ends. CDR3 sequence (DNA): TGTGCCAGCAGGAGGGACTCACTGAACACCGGGGAGCTGTTTTTT. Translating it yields CASRRDSLNTGELFF.

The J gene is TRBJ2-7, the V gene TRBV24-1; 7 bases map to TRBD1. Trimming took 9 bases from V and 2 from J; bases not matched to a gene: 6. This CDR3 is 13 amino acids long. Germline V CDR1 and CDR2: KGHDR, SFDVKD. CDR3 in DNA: TGTGCCACCCAGGGGACAGCCCCCTACGAGCAGTACTTC. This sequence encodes CATQGTAPYEQYF.

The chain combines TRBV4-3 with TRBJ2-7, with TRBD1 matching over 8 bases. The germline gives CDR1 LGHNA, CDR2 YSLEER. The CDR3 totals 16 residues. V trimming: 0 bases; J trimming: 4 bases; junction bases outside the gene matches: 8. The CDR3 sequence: CASSQELLNRGYEQYF. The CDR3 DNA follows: TGCGCCAGCAGCCAAGAATTATTAAACAGGGGGTACGAGCAGTACTTC.

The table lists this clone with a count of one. The CDR3: CASSEASVYEQYF. The CDR3 nucleotides are TGTGCCAGCAGTGAAGCGTCAGTTTACGAGCAGTACTTC. This chain links TRBV2 with TRBJ2-7; no definite D call. V was pared by 0 bases and J by 4 bases, with 7 bases between. This CDR3 is 13 amino acids long. CDR1 SNHLY and CDR2 FYNNEI come from the germline V gene.

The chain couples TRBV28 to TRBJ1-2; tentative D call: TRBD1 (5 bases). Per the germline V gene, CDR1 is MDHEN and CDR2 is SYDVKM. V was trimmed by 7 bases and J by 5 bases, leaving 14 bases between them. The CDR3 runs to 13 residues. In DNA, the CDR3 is TGTGCCAGCACCGAATCGGGACGTTATGGCTACACCTTC. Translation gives CASTESGRYGYTF.

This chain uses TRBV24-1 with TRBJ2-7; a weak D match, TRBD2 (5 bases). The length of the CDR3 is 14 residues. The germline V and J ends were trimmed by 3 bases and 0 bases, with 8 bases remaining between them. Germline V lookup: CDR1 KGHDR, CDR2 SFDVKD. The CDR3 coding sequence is TGTGCCACCAGTGATGCGGGCACCTCCTACGAGCAGTACTTC. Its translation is CATSDAGTSYEQYF.

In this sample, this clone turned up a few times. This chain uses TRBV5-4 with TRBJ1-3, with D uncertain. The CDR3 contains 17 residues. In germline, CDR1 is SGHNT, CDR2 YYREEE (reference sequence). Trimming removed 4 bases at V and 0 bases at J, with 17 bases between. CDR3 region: CASSALPGAGSGNTIYF. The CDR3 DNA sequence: TGTGCCAGCAGCGCTCTCCCGGGAGCCGGCTCTGGAAACACCATATATTTT.

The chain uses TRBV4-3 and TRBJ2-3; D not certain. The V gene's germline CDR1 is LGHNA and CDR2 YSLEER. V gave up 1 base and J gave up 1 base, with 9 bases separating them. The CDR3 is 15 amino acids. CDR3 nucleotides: TGCGCCAGCAGCCAAGGTGGGATGGGCACAGATACGCAGTATTTT. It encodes CASSQGGMGTDTQYF.

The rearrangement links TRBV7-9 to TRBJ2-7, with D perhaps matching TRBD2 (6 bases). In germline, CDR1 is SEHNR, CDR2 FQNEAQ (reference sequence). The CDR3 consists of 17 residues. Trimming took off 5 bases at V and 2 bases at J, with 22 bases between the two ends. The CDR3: CASSEVGSDGGTYEQYF. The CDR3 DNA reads TGTGCCAGCAGCGAAGTGGGCTCGGATGGAGGGACCTACGAGCAGTACTTC.

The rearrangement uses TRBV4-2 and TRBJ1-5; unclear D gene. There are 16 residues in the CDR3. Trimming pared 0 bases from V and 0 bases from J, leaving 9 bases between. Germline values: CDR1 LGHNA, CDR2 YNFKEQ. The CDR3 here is CASSQDPQASNQPQHF. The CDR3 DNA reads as TGTGCCAGCAGCCAAGATCCCCAGGCTAGCAATCAGCCCCAGCATTTT.

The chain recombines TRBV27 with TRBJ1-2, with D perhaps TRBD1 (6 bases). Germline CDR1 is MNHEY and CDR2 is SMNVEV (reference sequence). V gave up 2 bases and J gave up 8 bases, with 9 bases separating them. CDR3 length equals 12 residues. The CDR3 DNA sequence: TGTGCCAGCAGTTTAGGGGGCAGAGGCTACACCTTC. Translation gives CASSLGGRGYTF.

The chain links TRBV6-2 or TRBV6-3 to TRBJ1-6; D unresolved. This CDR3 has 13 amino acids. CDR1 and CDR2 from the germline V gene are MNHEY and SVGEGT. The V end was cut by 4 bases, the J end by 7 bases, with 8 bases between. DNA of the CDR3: TGTGCCAGCAGTTGGGCCGTCAATTCACCCCTCCACTTT. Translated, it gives CASSWAVNSPLHF.